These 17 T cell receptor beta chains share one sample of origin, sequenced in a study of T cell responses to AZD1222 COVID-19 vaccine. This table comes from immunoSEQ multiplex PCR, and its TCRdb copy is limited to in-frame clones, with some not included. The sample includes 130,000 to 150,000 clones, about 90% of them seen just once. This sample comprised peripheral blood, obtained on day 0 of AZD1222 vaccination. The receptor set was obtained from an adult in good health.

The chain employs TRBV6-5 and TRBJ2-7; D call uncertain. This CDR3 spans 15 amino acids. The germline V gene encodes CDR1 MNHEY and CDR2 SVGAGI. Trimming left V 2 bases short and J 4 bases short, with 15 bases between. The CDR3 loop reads CASSYTLRTLYEQYF. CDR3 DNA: TGTGCCAGCAGTTACACCCTGCGGACGTTGTACGAGCAGTACTTC.

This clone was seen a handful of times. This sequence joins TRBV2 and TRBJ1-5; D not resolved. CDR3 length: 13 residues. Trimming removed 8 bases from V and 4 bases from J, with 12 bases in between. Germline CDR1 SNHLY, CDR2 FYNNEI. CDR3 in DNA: TGTGCCAGCGCCCGAAATGAGAATCAGCCCCAGCATTTT. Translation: CASARNENQPQHF.

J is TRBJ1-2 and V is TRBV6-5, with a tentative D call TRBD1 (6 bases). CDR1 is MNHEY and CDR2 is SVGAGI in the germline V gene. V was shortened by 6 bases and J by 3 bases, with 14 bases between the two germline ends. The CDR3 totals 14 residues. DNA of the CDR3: TGTGCCAGCAGGCGCCGGGGGGGCGACTATGGCTACACCTTC. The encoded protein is CASRRRGGDYGYTF.

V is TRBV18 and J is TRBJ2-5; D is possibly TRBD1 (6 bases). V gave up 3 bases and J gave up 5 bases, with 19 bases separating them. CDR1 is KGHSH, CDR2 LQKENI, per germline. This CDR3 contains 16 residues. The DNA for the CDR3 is TGTGCCAGCTCACCTCTAGACACGGGACACCTCGAGACCCAGTACTTC. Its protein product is CASSPLDTGHLETQYF.

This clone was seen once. The CDR3, as DNA: TGTGCCAGCAGTCGAACGACTAGCGGGATCTTTGAGCAGTTCTTC. This encodes CASSRTTSGIFEQFF. The chain recombines TRBV3-1 (or the pseudogene TRBV3-2) with TRBJ2-1, with 11 bases lining up with TRBD2. This CDR3 is 15 amino acids long. Germline V lookup: CDR1 LGHDT, CDR2 YNNKEL (reference sequence). The J segment lost 9 bases and the V segment lost 6 bases, leaving 10 bases of the junction unmatched.

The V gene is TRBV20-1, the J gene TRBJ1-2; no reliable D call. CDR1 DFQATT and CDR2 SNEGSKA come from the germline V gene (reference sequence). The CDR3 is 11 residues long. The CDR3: CRQQTNYGYTF. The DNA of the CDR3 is TGCAGACAACAGACTAACTATGGCTACACCTTC.

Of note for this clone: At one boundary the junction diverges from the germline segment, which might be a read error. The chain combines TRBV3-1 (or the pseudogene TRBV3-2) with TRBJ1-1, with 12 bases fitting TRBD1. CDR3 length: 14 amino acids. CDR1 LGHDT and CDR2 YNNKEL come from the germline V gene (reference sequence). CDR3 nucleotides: TGTGCCAGCAGCCACTTGGGACAGGGGGCTGATGCTTTCTTT. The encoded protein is CASSHLGQGADAFF.

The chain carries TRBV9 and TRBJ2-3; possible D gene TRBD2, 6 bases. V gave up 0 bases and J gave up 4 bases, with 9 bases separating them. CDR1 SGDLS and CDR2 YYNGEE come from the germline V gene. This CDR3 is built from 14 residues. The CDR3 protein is CASSVALASDTQYF. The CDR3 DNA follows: TGTGCCAGCAGCGTAGCACTAGCCTCAGATACGCAGTATTTT. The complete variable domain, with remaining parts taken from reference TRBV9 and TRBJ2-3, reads DSGVTQTPKHLITATGQRVTLRCSPRSGDLSVYWYQQSLDQGLQFLIQYYNGEERAKGNILERFSAQQFPDLHSELNLSSLELGDSALYFCASSVALASDTQYFGPGTRLTVL.

CDR3: CASSFWEKLFF. As DNA, the CDR3 is TGCGCCAGCAGCTTTTGGGAAAAACTGTTTTTT. The chain joins TRBV5-1 to TRBJ1-4, with D unclear. Trimming pared 2 bases from V and 8 bases from J, leaving 4 bases between. The CDR3 spans 11 residues. Germline CDR1 reads SGHRS; CDR2 reads YFSETQ.

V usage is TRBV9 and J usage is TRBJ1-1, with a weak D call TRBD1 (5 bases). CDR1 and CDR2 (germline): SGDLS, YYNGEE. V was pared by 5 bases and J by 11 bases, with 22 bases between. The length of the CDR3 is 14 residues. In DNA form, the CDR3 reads TGTGCCAGCAGTCCGGGGGACCGAGGTGGAATGGCTTTCTTT. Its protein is CASSPGDRGGMAFF.

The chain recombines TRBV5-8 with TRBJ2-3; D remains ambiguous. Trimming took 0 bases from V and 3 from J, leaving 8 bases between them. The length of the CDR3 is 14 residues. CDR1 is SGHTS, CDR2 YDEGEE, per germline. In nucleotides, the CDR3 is TGTGCCAGCAGCTTGGGATCAGGAACAGATACGCAGTATTTT. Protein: CASSLGSGTDTQYF.

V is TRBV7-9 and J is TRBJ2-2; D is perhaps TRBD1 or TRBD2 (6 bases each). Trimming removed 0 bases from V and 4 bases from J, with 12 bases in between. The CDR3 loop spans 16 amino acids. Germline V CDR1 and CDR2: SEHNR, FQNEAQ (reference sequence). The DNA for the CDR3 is TGTGCCAGCAGCTTAGCGTATCGGGGGCGCACCGGGGAGCTGTTTTTT. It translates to CASSLAYRGRTGELFF.

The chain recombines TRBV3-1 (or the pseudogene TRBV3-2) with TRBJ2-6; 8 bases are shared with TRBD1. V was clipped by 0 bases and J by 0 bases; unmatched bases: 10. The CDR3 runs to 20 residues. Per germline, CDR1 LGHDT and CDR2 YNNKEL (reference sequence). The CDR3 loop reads CASSQDQDRARVSGANVLTF. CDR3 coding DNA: TGTGCCAGCAGCCAAGATCAGGACAGGGCTAGGGTCTCTGGGGCCAACGTCCTGACTTTC.

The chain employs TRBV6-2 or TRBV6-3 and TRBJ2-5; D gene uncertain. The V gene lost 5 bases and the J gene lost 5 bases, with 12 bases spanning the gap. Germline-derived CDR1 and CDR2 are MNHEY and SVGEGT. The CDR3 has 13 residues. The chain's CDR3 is CASSHGFWETQYF. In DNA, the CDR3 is TGTGCCAGCAGTCACGGATTCTGGGAGACCCAGTACTTC.

CDR3 protein: CASSYQGYTEAFF. The CDR3 DNA sequence: TGTGCCAGCAGTTACCAGGGGTACACTGAAGCTTTCTTT. The chain combines TRBV6-2 or TRBV6-3 with TRBJ1-1, with TRBD1 as a possible D gene (6 bases). V was clipped by 2 bases and J by 3 bases, with 7 bases between them. The CDR3 runs to 13 residues. Germline-derived CDR1 and CDR2 are MNHEY and SVGEGT.

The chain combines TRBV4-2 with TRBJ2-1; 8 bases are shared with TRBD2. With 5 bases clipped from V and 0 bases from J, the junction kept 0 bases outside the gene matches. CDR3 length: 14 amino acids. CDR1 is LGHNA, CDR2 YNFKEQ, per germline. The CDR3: CASSGLASYNEQFF. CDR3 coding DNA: TGTGCCAGCAGCGGACTAGCCTCCTACAATGAGCAGTTCTTC.

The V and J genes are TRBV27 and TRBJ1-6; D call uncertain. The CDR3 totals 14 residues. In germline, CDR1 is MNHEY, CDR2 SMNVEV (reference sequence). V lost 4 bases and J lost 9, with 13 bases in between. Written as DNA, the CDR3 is TGTGCCAGCAGTTATGAGGGTAGCGGTTCACCCCTCCACTTT. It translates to CASSYEGSGSPLHF.